This TCR beta chain came from a study of tumor-infiltrating lymphocytes in primary liver carcinoma (dated by TCRdb to the late 2010s). In terms of the full investigation: Hepatocellular carcinoma (four) or combined HCC and intrahepatic cholangiocarcinoma (one) was present in the five patients, who were three men and two women aged 30 to 69 years. The five patients had tumors staged T1-T3 N0M0, with maximum diameters ranging from about 4.2 to 10 cm. Samples yielded roughly 3.5 to 8 million productive TCRbeta reads; read depth did not differ significantly between tissue types. The study combined TCRbeta repertoire sequencing, expression microarrays and whole-exome sequencing across five regions of each liver tumor, with adjacent normal tissue and blood. TCRbeta repertoire sequencing covered 35 or so specimens from 5 patients: 25 tumor regions, 5 adjacent noncancerous liver tissues and 5 peripheral blood samples. The 25 or so tumor region samples were profiled with Agilent mRNA microarrays so that TCRbeta repertoire diversity could be related to the local molecular phenotype. Technical replicate repertoires showed high reproducibility, with mean shared-clone rates about 0.92 and correlation coefficients above 0.95. General conclusions and limits of the study: Only the TCR beta chain was sequenced, which likely underestimates true repertoire diversity because unpaired alpha chains were not captured. The top 250 clones made up a significantly larger repertoire fraction in tumors than in blood (p = 0.039). Pairs of tumor regions showed greater repertoire overlap (mean around 35%) than tumor-adjacent pairs (approximately 17%) or tumor-blood pairs (about 14%), which is consistent with antigen-driven expansion. With just a handful of patients in the study, the authors point out that the findings should be validated in a larger study. Only about 8-25% of top clones were found in all five regions of a tumor, suggesting spatial heterogeneity of tumor-infiltrating T cells. Since the samples were bulk and unsorted, there was no way to compare CD4+ and CD8+ T cell repertoires.

The CDR3 holds 14 amino acids from the cysteine to the phenylalanine. Just the 42-base CDR3 DNA is kept, in frame starting at base 1. CDR1 LGHNA and CDR2 YSLEER were looked up in the germline V gene. Turning to this clonotype: The clone's antigen remains unknown. One junction end disagrees with the germline gene, perhaps due to a read error.

Total RNA and DNA were co-extracted without cell sorting from about 19-30 mg of bulk tissue using the AllPrep DNA/RNA mini kit. Surgical resection was performed in China between November 2015 and early 2016 on about 5 patients with histopathologically diagnosed primary liver carcinoma. Chronic HBV infection was present in the patients, and the patients were treatment-naive at sampling. Each tumor was sampled at five spatially separated regions: the superior, inferior, left-lateral and right-lateral poles and the tumor centre. Histology showed that every tumor sample contained more than 85% viable tumor cells. Pieces of fresh tumor and adjacent tissue were cut in half, with one half kept in RNAlater at -80 degrees C and the other half sent for histology. Starting from 450 to 500 ng total RNA, TCRbeta-specific cDNA was produced by reverse transcription with a constant-region primer and ProtoScript II reverse transcriptase. TCRbeta libraries were built with three nested multiplex PCR rounds, a slightly modified ARM-PCR procedure. The first two PCR rounds used multiplex TRBV1-TRBV30 forward primers with a Cbeta reverse primer, each for approximately 9 cycles. Sample barcodes and Illumina adapters were added in a final 25-cycle PCR using Deep VentR polymerase. Before sequencing, amplicons between 200 and 500 bp were purified from gel using a QIAquick gel extraction kit. An Illumina HiSeq 2500 was used to sequence the TCRbeta amplicons, generating 250-bp paired-end reads. Per the original workflow: Trimmomatic v0.33 was used to quality-trim the reads, and FLASH v1.2.11 was used to merge paired reads so that full CDR3 sequences could be recovered. MiGEC v1.2.1b assigned V, D and J germline segments to the rearranged TCRbeta sequences. VDJtools v1.0.0 computed clonotype statistics and Shannon-Wiener diversity indices. Except for diversity analysis, only each sample's 250 most abundant clonotypes were used in subsequent analyses to reduce sampling bias. Using fastp trimming at Q25 and MiXCR clonotype assembly, TCRdb reanalyzed the public sequencing data and kept in-frame beta chains. Rows merge per CDR3 protein into single entries with the most common DNA and genes. These V and J calls are TCRdb output, not the study's own analysis. This sample holds fewer than 250,000 distinct CDR3 sequences; 85% were observed only once. In total, the top ten clones hold about a sixth of the sample.

Sequenced: tumor tissue from primary liver carcinoma. The clonotype originates from a middle-aged man with primary liver carcinoma and hepatitis B virus infection. The chain was built from TRBV4-3 and TRBJ2-5; too little of a D gene remains to name it. The CDR3 corresponds to CASSQEKYLETRYF. The DNA sequence is given as TGCGCCAGCAGCCAAGAGAAGTACTTGGAGACCCGGTACTTC.